The rows below give T cell receptor beta chains drawn from one sample of a study of vaccination and CD4 T cells after COVID-19. These receptors have no identified antigens. In TCRdb, the PCR reads were re-called with MiXCR into one record per CDR3 protein. The table has approximately 10,000 distinct CDR3 sequences, approximately 53% seen once. Specimen: CD4+ T cells from blood, cultured in vitro. Receptor source: a human donor who had recovered from COVID-19. The CDR3 runs from the conserved cysteine through the conserved F or W. Fields, in order: clone size, V gene, J gene, CDR3 protein. Not all rows give a size; the values are once, few, many and, for expanded clones, a class.

clone_size: NA; v_call: TRBV7-2; j_call: TRBJ1-2; cdr3_aa: CASSPTVFPVAGYTF
clone_size: NA; v_call: TRBV12-3/TRBV12-4; j_call: TRBJ2-1; cdr3_aa: CASTMGEYNEQFF
clone_size: NA; v_call: TRBV14; j_call: TRBJ1-1; cdr3_aa: CASSRGTGGAFF
clone_size: NA; v_call: TRBV15; j_call: TRBJ2-1; cdr3_aa: CATSPLTGGLNEQFF
clone_size: NA; v_call: TRBV6-2/TRBV6-3; j_call: TRBJ2-7; cdr3_aa: CASCGQVGEQYF
clone_size: NA; v_call: TRBV6-1; j_call: TRBJ2-7; cdr3_aa: CASSRDATYEQYF
clone_size: NA; v_call: TRBV20-1; j_call: TRBJ1-3; cdr3_aa: CSASHRVAEGNTIYF
clone_size: once; v_call: TRBV20-1; j_call: TRBJ1-2; cdr3_aa: CSAPTGGGDGYTF
clone_size: NA; v_call: TRBV7-8; j_call: TRBJ1-6; cdr3_aa: CASSFTPRQGVSPLHF
clone_size: NA; v_call: TRBV6-1; j_call: TRBJ1-6; cdr3_aa: CASSEGGSLHF
clone_size: NA; v_call: TRBV30; j_call: TRBJ1-2; cdr3_aa: CAWSVEKPLYGYTF
clone_size: few; v_call: TRBV20-1; j_call: TRBJ2-3; cdr3_aa: CSARASTDTQYF
clone_size: NA; v_call: TRBV6-5; j_call: TRBJ2-3; cdr3_aa: CASSYSTLADTQYF
clone_size: NA; v_call: TRBV4-3; j_call: TRBJ2-2; cdr3_aa: CASSGTTVNTGELFF
clone_size: few; v_call: TRBV15; j_call: TRBJ2-5; cdr3_aa: CATSRGGAGVQETQYF
clone_size: few; v_call: TRBV28; j_call: TRBJ1-2; cdr3_aa: CASSLGTQGVFYGYTF
clone_size: NA; v_call: TRBV24-1; j_call: TRBJ1-1; cdr3_aa: CATSDPRQGNTEAFF
clone_size: NA; v_call: TRBV28; j_call: TRBJ1-6; cdr3_aa: CASSLGVGQPNSYNSPLHF
clone_size: NA; v_call: TRBV2; j_call: TRBJ1-1; cdr3_aa: CASSLGQNTEAFF
clone_size: NA; v_call: TRBV27; j_call: TRBJ2-7; cdr3_aa: CASSYDPQGWEQYF
clone_size: medium-sized; v_call: TRBV20-1; j_call: TRBJ1-5; cdr3_aa: CSARDPGRGLRNQPQHF
clone_size: NA; v_call: TRBV29-1; j_call: TRBJ2-1; cdr3_aa: CSVDSGAALSGNEQFF
clone_size: NA; v_call: TRBV28; j_call: TRBJ2-2; cdr3_aa: CASSFTGTGIGELFF
clone_size: NA; v_call: TRBV9; j_call: TRBJ2-1; cdr3_aa: CASSVGGGTEQFF
clone_size: few; v_call: TRBV12-3/TRBV12-4; j_call: TRBJ2-7; cdr3_aa: CASSPPGPLDEQYF
clone_size: NA; v_call: TRBV24-1; j_call: TRBJ2-3; cdr3_aa: CATSDPSEGAGTDTQYF
clone_size: NA; v_call: TRBV12-3/TRBV12-4; j_call: TRBJ1-2; cdr3_aa: CASRSGQGSYGYTF
clone_size: NA; v_call: TRBV6-1; j_call: TRBJ1-3; cdr3_aa: CASTLTTGSSGNTIYF
clone_size: NA; v_call: TRBV7-9; j_call: TRBJ2-3; cdr3_aa: CASSFTQGVDTQYF
clone_size: few; v_call: TRBV7-8; j_call: TRBJ1-5; cdr3_aa: CASSSANQPQHF
clone_size: few; v_call: TRBV19; j_call: TRBJ1-1; cdr3_aa: CASSIKGLGTEAFF
clone_size: few; v_call: TRBV6-2/TRBV6-3; j_call: TRBJ2-5; cdr3_aa: CASSNPTSGGETQYF
clone_size: NA; v_call: TRBV19; j_call: TRBJ2-3; cdr3_aa: CASSEGQGGPQYF
clone_size: medium-sized; v_call: TRBV12-3/TRBV12-4; j_call: TRBJ2-3; cdr3_aa: CASSLQTDTDTQYF
clone_size: once; v_call: TRBV11-2; j_call: TRBJ2-5; cdr3_aa: CASSLGRGVVQETQYF
clone_size: NA; v_call: TRBV6-1; j_call: TRBJ2-2; cdr3_aa: CASNTRGNTGELFF
clone_size: NA; v_call: TRBV10-3; j_call: TRBJ1-2; cdr3_aa: CAISKTGVDYGYTF
clone_size: NA; v_call: TRBV7-7; j_call: TRBJ2-7; cdr3_aa: CASSADPTYEQYF
clone_size: NA; v_call: TRBV6-1; j_call: TRBJ1-6; cdr3_aa: CASSESPDQRLSPLHF
clone_size: few; v_call: TRBV19; j_call: TRBJ1-5; cdr3_aa: CASKFAGSANQPQHF
clone_size: NA; v_call: TRBV20-1; j_call: TRBJ2-7; cdr3_aa: CSARMGTVPYEQYF
clone_size: NA; v_call: TRBV6-1; j_call: TRBJ2-3; cdr3_aa: CASRLSTVQSTDTQYF
clone_size: NA; v_call: TRBV5-4; j_call: TRBJ2-3; cdr3_aa: CASTREKGRSADTQYF
clone_size: NA; v_call: TRBV11-1; j_call: TRBJ1-2; cdr3_aa: CASSLQGTVYGYTF
clone_size: medium-sized; v_call: TRBV5-1; j_call: TRBJ2-1; cdr3_aa: CASSAEARNEQFF